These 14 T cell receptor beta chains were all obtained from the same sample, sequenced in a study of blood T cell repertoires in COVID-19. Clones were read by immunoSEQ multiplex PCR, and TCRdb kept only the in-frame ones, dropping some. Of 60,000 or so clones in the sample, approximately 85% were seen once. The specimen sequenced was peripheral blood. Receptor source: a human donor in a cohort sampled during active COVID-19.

The CDR3 region has the DNA TGTGCCAGTAGTTCAGGGGAAAGCTCCTATAATTCACCCCTCCACTTT. Amino acid sequence: CASSSGESSYNSPLHF. The V call is TRBV19, the J call TRBJ1-6; tentative D call: TRBD1 (6 bases). The CDR3 is 16 amino acids. Trimming pared 5 bases from V and 0 bases from J, leaving 11 bases between. Per the germline V gene, CDR1 is LNHDA and CDR2 is SQIVND (reference sequence).

The CDR3 here is CASGPGTGGLTTGELFF. CDR3 sequence (DNA): TGTGCTAGTGGTCCTGGGACAGGGGGCCTAACCACCGGGGAGCTGTTTTTT. The chain recombines TRBV12-5 with TRBJ2-2, with 12 nucleotides matching TRBD1. CDR1 and CDR2 (germline): LGHNT, FRNRAP. Germline trimming cut 5 bases from V and 4 bases from J; bases unmatched to any gene: 8. This CDR3 is built from 17 residues.

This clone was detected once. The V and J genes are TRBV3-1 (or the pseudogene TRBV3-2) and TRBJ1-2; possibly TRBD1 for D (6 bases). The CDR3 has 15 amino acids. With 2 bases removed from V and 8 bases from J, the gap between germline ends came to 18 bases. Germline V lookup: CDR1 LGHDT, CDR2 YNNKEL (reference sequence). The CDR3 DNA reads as TGTGCCAGCAGCCAATATCTGGGGGGGCAGGGAGGCTACACCTTC. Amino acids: CASSQYLGGQGGYTF.

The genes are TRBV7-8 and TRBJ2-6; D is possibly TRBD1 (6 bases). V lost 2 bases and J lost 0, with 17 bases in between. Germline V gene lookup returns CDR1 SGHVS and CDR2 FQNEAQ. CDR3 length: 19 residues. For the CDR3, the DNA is TGTGCCAGCAGCTTAAGTCGGACAGTACTCAGCTCTGGGGCCAACGTCCTGACTTTC. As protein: CASSLSRTVLSSGANVLTF.

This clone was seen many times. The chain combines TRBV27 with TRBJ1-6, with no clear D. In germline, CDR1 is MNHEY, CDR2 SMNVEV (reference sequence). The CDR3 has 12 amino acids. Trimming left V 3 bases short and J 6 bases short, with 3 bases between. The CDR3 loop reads CASSFFNSPLHF. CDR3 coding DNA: TGTGCCAGCAGTTTCTTTAATTCACCCCTCCACTTT.

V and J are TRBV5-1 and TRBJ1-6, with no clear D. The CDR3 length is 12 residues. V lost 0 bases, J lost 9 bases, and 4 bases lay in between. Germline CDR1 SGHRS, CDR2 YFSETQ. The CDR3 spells CASSLGVSPLHF. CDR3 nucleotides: TGCGCCAGCAGCTTGGGAGTTTCACCCCTCCACTTT.

The DNA of the CDR3 is TGTGCCAGCAGCTCCTATGGGGCGGGGGCGGGGGGCTACACCTTC. Translating gives CASSSYGAGAGGYTF. The chain recombines TRBV11-2 with TRBJ1-2, with D possibly matching TRBD1 (6 bases). This CDR3 spans 15 amino acids. The germline CDR1 and CDR2 sequences are SGHAT and FQNNGV. V was shortened by 4 bases and J by 8 bases, with 20 bases between the two germline ends.

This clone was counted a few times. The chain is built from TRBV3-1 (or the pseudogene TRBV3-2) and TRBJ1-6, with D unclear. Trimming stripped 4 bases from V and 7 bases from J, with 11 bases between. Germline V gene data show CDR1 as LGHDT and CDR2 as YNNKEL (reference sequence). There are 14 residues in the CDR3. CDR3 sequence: CASSRSSGNSPLHF. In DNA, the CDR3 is TGTGCCAGCAGCCGGTCATCGGGAAATTCACCCCTCCACTTT.

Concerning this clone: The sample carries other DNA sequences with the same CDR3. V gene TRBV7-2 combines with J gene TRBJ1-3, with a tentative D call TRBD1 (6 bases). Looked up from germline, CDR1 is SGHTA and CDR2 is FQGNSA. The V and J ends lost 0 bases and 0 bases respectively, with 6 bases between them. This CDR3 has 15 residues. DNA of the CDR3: TGTGCCAGCAGCTTAGCCAGGGGCTCTGGAAACACCATATATTTT. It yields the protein CASSLARGSGNTIYF. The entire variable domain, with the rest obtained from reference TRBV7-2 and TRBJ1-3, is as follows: GAGVSQSPSNKVTEKGKDVELRCDPISGHTALYWYRQSLGQGLEFLIYFQGNSAPDKSGLPSDRFSAERTGGSVSTLTIQRTQQEDSAVYLCASSLARGSGNTIYFGEGSWLTVV.

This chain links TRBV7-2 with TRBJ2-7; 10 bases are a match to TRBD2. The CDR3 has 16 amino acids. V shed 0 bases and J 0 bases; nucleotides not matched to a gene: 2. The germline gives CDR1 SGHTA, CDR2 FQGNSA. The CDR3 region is CASSLASGGLSYEQYF. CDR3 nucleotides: TGTGCCAGCAGCTTAGCTAGCGGGGGGCTCTCCTACGAGCAGTACTTC.

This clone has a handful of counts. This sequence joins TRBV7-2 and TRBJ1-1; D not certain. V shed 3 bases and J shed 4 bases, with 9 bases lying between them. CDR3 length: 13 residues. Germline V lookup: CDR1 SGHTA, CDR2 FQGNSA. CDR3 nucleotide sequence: TGTGCCAGCAGCTTGGAGGCTAGCACTGAAGCTTTCTTT. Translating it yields CASSLEASTEAFF.

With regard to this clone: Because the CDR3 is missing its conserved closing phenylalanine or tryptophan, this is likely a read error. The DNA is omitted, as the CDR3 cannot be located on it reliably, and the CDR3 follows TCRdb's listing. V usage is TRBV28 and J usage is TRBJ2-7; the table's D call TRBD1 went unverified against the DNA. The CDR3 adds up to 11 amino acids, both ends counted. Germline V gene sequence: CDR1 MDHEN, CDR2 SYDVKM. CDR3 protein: CASSTGHQAYL.

The CDR3: CAISSTGQPVSGNTIYF. As DNA, the CDR3 is TGTGCCATCAGTTCCACGGGACAGCCTGTCTCTGGAAACACCATATATTTT. This chain connects TRBV10-3 to TRBJ1-3, with 7 bases matching TRBD1. Trimming took 5 bases from V and 0 from J; bases not matched to a gene: 10. CDR3 size: 17 residues. Germline V CDR1 and CDR2: ENHRY, SYGVKD.

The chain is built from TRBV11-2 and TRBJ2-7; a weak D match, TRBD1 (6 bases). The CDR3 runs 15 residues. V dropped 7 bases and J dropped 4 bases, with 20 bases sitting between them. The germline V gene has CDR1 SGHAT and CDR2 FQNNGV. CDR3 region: CASTLSGGVGYEQYF. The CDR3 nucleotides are TGTGCCAGCACCCTGTCTGGGGGCGTCGGATACGAGCAGTACTTC.